This T cell receptor (beta chain) was sequenced in a study of blood T cell repertoires in COVID-19. Study-level information: Acute and convalescent COVID-19 specimens originated in the United States, Italy and Spain. PBMCs, B-cell-depleted T cells, or T cells were the source of the cDNA or gDNA that made up the material.

As originally analysed: Amplification of reference gene primers provided the estimated nucleated cell counts. Using immunoSEQ multiplex PCR, the repertoire was profiled, and TCRdb retains in-frame clones only, with some absent. V, J and clone size reflect that table, while D and trimming were determined from the DNA. The sample has some 53,000 clones, 89% seen once. Germline CDR1 and CDR2: SGHTA and FQGNSA. The V and J ends lost 4 bases and 4 bases, in that order; junction bases with no gene match: 5. The CDR3 spans 15 residues. The chain links TRBV7-2 to TRBJ2-1; the match to TRBD1 covers 9 bases. Sequencing was performed on peripheral blood. This receptor was taken from a man in his fifties or sixties with active COVID-19. The CDR3: CASSSTGGYYNEQFF. CDR3 sequence (DNA): TGTGCCAGCAGCTCAACAGGGGGCTATTACAATGAGCAGTTCTTC.